The 28 T cell receptor beta chains reported below all come from one sample, sequenced in a study of blood T cells in healthy people across ages. Through a sample-barcoded 5' primer and a J-beta primer mix, a second PCR was run for roughly 7 to 12 cycles. TCRdb re-called the 5' RACE reads through MiXCR, storing one row per CDR3 protein. The sample contains hundreds of thousands of distinct CDR3 sequences, 20% to 25% of which appear only once. Sample: blood. The receptor set was obtained from a man in his 70s in good health.

Of note for this clonotype: The junction shows a germline mismatch at one end, possibly a read error. The chain is built from TRBV6-1 and TRBJ2-6, with a tentative D call TRBD1 (5 bases). This CDR3 is built from 15 residues. From germline, CDR1 is MNHNS and CDR2 SASEGT. The CDR3 is CASSEEGPGANVPTF. CDR3 in DNA: TGTGCCAGCAGTGAAGAGGGGCCTGGGGCCAACGTCCCGACTTTC.

Many counts were recorded for this clonotype. V is TRBV7-9 and J is TRBJ2-3, with 13 bases lining up with TRBD2. Germline lookup yields CDR1 SEHNR and CDR2 FQNEAQ (reference sequence). Germline trimming cut 10 bases from V and 4 bases from J; bases unmatched to any gene: 2. The CDR3 runs 13 residues. CDR3: CATGLAGADTQYF. CDR3 DNA sequence: TGTGCCACCGGACTAGCGGGAGCAGATACGCAGTATTTT.

The table lists this clonotype with many counts. The V call is TRBV27, the J call TRBJ2-5; 9 bases line up with TRBD1. The CDR3 runs 17 residues. With 9 bases clipped from V and 3 bases from J, the junction kept 17 bases outside the gene matches. Per germline, CDR1 MNHEY and CDR2 SMNVEV (reference sequence). The CDR3 sequence is CASRPGTGRRLEETQYF. In DNA form, the CDR3 reads TGTGCCAGTCGACCCGGGACAGGGAGGCGTTTGGAAGAGACCCAGTACTTC.

This clonotype was recorded once. The chain recombines TRBV10-3 with TRBJ2-3, with 7 bases matching TRBD2. V lost 8 bases and J lost 3; bases outside the gene matches: 8. The CDR3 sequence is 14 residues long. The germline V gene has CDR1 ENHRY and CDR2 SYGVKD. CDR3 nucleotide sequence: TGTGCCATCCAAAAAGGTAGCGGGACAGATACGCAGTATTTT. Protein: CAIQKGSGTDTQYF.

This clonotype was detected only a few times. J is TRBJ1-1 and V is TRBV20-1; 7 bases map to TRBD1. The CDR3 sequence is 13 residues long. Per germline, CDR1 DFQATT and CDR2 SNEGSKA (reference sequence). V lost 5 bases to trimming and J lost 3 bases; unmatched junction nucleotides: 6. CDR3 amino acids: CSASTQGDTEAFF. The DNA of the CDR3 is TGCAGTGCTTCAACTCAGGGGGACACTGAAGCTTTCTTT.

The rearrangement joins TRBV5-1 to TRBJ2-2, with a weak D call TRBD1 (5 bases). The V gene lost 4 bases and the J gene lost 4 bases, with 11 bases spanning the gap. This CDR3 comprises 14 residues. CDR1 and CDR2 (germline): SGHRS, YFSETQ. The CDR3, as DNA: TGCGCCAGCAGCGAAGGGGTGGGCACCGGGGAGCTGTTTTTT. This gives the protein CASSEGVGTGELFF.

Only a few counts were recorded for this clonotype. The chain combines TRBV12-3 or TRBV12-4 with TRBJ1-1; D gene uncertain. Trimming took 8 bases from V and 1 from J, leaving 8 bases between them. This CDR3 contains 12 residues. The chain's CDR3 is CASQIENTEAFF. The CDR3 DNA reads as TGTGCCAGCCAGATAGAGAACACTGAAGCTTTCTTT.

This clonotype was observed a few times. The chain combines TRBV20-1 with TRBJ2-1, with D possibly called TRBD1 or TRBD2 (5 bases each). CDR3 size: 13 residues. Trimming took off 6 bases at V and 10 bases at J, with 19 bases between the two ends. In germline, CDR1 is DFQATT, CDR2 SNEGSKA (reference sequence). CDR3 loop: CSANPGSGNEQFF. The CDR3 DNA reads as TGCAGTGCGAACCCAGGGTCCGGGAACGAGCAGTTCTTC.

The V call is TRBV20-1, the J call TRBJ2-7, with TRBD1 matching 8 bases. Germline CDR1 DFQATT, CDR2 SNEGSKA (reference sequence). The CDR3 is 13 amino acids. J lost 6 bases, V lost 6 bases, and 10 bases had no gene match. The CDR3 protein is CSARGQGGFEQYF. The CDR3 nucleotides are TGCAGTGCCCGTGGACAGGGCGGGTTCGAGCAGTACTTC.

The chain employs TRBV7-6 and TRBJ2-5; 9 bases align to TRBD1. V shed 5 bases and J 2 bases; nucleotides not matched to a gene: 9. CDR3 length equals 16 residues. Germline values: CDR1 SGHVS, CDR2 FNYEAQ. The CDR3 DNA reads TGTGCCAGCAGCAAAGCCGGGACAGGGATTCAAGAGACCCAGTACTTC. This gives the protein CASSKAGTGIQETQYF.

This clonotype was seen a few times. The chain joins TRBV7-2 to TRBJ2-6; D is ambiguous. Germline-derived CDR1 and CDR2 are SGHTA and FQGNSA. Trimming removed 2 bases from V and 4 bases from J, with 6 bases in between. The CDR3 contains 14 residues. The CDR3 is CASSLNAGANVLTF. The CDR3 nucleotides read TGTGCCAGCAGCTTAAATGCGGGGGCCAACGTCCTGACTTTC.

This clonotype was counted between two and nine times. J is TRBJ2-3 and V is TRBV5-1; a possible D gene is TRBD2 (5 bases). CDR1 and CDR2 from the germline V gene are SGHRS and YFSETQ. Deletions cut 4 bases from V and 2 bases from J, with 11 bases between. CDR3 length equals 14 residues. CDR3 region: CASSPGRDTDTQYF. The DNA for the CDR3 is TGCGCCAGCAGCCCCGGACGGGACACAGATACGCAGTATTTT.

This clonotype was counted a few times. The conserved phenylalanine or tryptophan normally closing the CDR3 is absent here, so this likely arose from a read error. The genes are TRBV7-2 and TRBJ1-5, with D maybe TRBD1 (6 bases). With 0 bases removed from V and 0 bases from J, the gap between germline ends came to 12 bases. Germline V gives CDR1 SGHTA, CDR2 FQGNSA. The CDR3 contains 17 residues. The CDR3 DNA sequence: TGTGCCAGCAGCTTAGCACTACAGGGTTATAGCAATCAGCCCCAGCATCTT. This sequence encodes CASSLALQGYSNQPQHL.

This clonotype was counted only a few times. The J gene is TRBJ2-4, the V gene TRBV3-1; TRBD2 matches 8 bases. Germline V lookup: CDR1 LGHDT, CDR2 YNNKEL (reference sequence). The CDR3 length is 14 residues. V trimming: 5 bases; J trimming: 6 bases; junction bases outside the gene matches: 6. The CDR3 DNA reads as TGTGCCAGCAGCTCCGGGGGGGCGGGAAACATTCAGTACTTC. Protein product: CASSSGGAGNIQYF. Filled out from reference TRBV3-1 and TRBJ2-4, the complete variable domain reads DTAVSQTPKYLVTQMGNDKSIKCEQNLGHDTMYWYKQDSKKFLKIMFSYNNKELIINETVPNRFSPKSPDKAHLNLHINSLELGDSAVYFCASSSGGAGNIQYFGAGTRLSVL.

This chain links TRBV5-8 with TRBJ2-3; 10 nucleotides line up with TRBD2. The CDR3 has 15 residues. From germline, CDR1 is SGHTS and CDR2 YDEGEE. With 1 base clipped from V and 6 bases from J, the junction kept 5 bases outside the gene matches. In DNA, the CDR3 is TGTGCCAGCAGCTTGTCTAGCGGGAGTTTCGATACGCAGTATTTT. Amino acid sequence: CASSLSSGSFDTQYF.

This sequence joins TRBV21-1 and TRBJ2-5. TRBV21-1 is deemed a pseudogene. The CDR3 contains 15 residues. Here the CDR3 DNA reads TGTGCCAGCAGGGGTTCGGAAGCGTACCAAGAGACCCAGTACTTC. Amino acids: CASRGSEAYQETQYF.

V gene TRBV29-1 combines with J gene TRBJ2-7, with D perhaps matching TRBD1 (6 bases). Per the germline V gene, CDR1 is SQVTM and CDR2 is ANQGSEA. The CDR3 length is 11 residues. The V gene lost 5 bases and the J gene lost 6 bases, with 11 bases spanning the gap. In nucleotides, the CDR3 is TGCAGCGTTTTTCAGGGGCCCGAGCAGTACTTC. It encodes CSVFQGPEQYF.

The chain is built from TRBV7-9 and TRBJ2-1; D is perhaps TRBD2 (7 bases). This CDR3 has 18 amino acids. Trimming took 4 bases from V and 0 from J, leaving 19 bases between them. Germline V gives CDR1 SEHNR, CDR2 FQNEAQ (reference sequence). The CDR3 reads CASSSKIEGGGSYNEQFF. In nucleotides, the CDR3 is TGTGCCAGCAGCTCAAAGATCGAGGGGGGGGGCTCCTACAATGAGCAGTTCTTC.

The chain couples TRBV20-1 to TRBJ1-5, with TRBD1 identical over 7 bases. The CDR3 is 14 residues long. The germline V gene has CDR1 DFQATT and CDR2 SNEGSKA (reference sequence). With V trimmed by 1 base and J by 3 bases, 3 bases remained unmatched. The CDR3 here is CSARAGTANQPQHF. As DNA, the CDR3 is TGCAGTGCTAGAGCCGGGACAGCCAATCAGCCCCAGCATTTT.

This clonotype was found a few times. The rearrangement joins TRBV6-5 to TRBJ2-5, with 7 bases that match TRBD1. Trimming removed 2 bases from V and 5 bases from J; junction bases left unmatched: 8. Looked up from germline, CDR1 is MNHEY and CDR2 is SVGAGI. The CDR3 totals 15 residues. CDR3 DNA sequence: TGTGCCAGCAGTTACGGCAGACAGGGCCCGGAGACCCAGTACTTC. Translating gives CASSYGRQGPETQYF.

In this sample, this clonotype turned up a few times. The CDR3 protein is CSVDRAGGTGYNEQFF. The CDR3 nucleotides are TGCAGCGTTGACCGCGCTGGGGGCACCGGATACAATGAGCAGTTCTTC. V usage is TRBV29-1 and J usage is TRBJ2-1, with TRBD1 as a possible D gene (6 bases). The length of the CDR3 is 16 residues. V was trimmed by 3 bases and J by 4 bases, leaving 19 bases between them. CDR1 is SQVTM and CDR2 is ANQGSEA in the germline V gene.

The chain employs TRBV7-2 and TRBJ2-1; 15 bases fit TRBD2. CDR1 and CDR2 (germline): SGHTA, FQGNSA. The V gene end was trimmed by 7 bases and the J gene end by 5 bases; junction bases not matched to a gene: 3. This CDR3 is 15 amino acids long. In nucleotides, the CDR3 is TGTGCCAGCACCGGGACTAGCGGGAGGCACAATGAGCAGTTCTTC. Translated: CASTGTSGRHNEQFF.

The chain combines TRBV7-2 with TRBJ2-7, with D unresolved. Trimming stripped 2 bases from V and 5 bases from J, with 7 bases between. The CDR3 contains 12 residues. Germline CDR1 is SGHTA and CDR2 is FQGNSA. CDR3 region: CASSLFGNEQYF. The CDR3 DNA is TGTGCCAGCAGCTTATTTGGCAACGAGCAGTACTTC.

CDR3 protein: CAWSVLSERESNEQFF. The CDR3 DNA reads as TGTGCCTGGAGTGTACTATCGGAGCGGGAGTCCAATGAGCAGTTCTTC. The chain is built from TRBV30 and TRBJ2-1; 8 nucleotides match TRBD2. The junction had 10 bases not matched to a gene; V was cut back by 0 bases and J by 6 bases. Germline CDR1 is GTSNPN and CDR2 is SVGIG (reference sequence). The CDR3 contains 16 residues.

J is TRBJ2-4 and V is TRBV11-2; 8 nucleotides agree with TRBD2. Germline loops: CDR1 SGHAT, CDR2 FQNNGV. Germline trimming cut 5 bases from V and 0 bases from J; bases unmatched to any gene: 9. The CDR3 is 17 amino acids. CDR3 nucleotides: TGTGCCAGCAGCGAGGCTCTAGCGGGCATAGCCAAAAACATTCAGTACTTC. Protein product: CASSEALAGIAKNIQYF.

This clonotype occurred once. The chain joins TRBV6-2 or TRBV6-3 to TRBJ2-7, with TRBD2 identical over 8 bases. CDR1 is MNHEY, CDR2 SVGEGT, per germline. The CDR3 consists of 15 residues. The V gene end was trimmed by 5 bases and the J gene end by 6 bases; junction bases not matched to a gene: 12. This chain's CDR3 is CASSPGLDRVSEQYF. CDR3 nucleotide sequence: TGTGCCAGCAGTCCGGGACTAGATCGAGTCTCCGAGCAGTACTTC.

This clonotype has more than one count but fewer than ten. The chain couples TRBV12-3 or TRBV12-4 to TRBJ2-1, with TRBD2 matching 8 bases. V trimming: 5 bases; J trimming: 6 bases; junction bases outside the gene matches: 6. The CDR3 is 14 amino acids. Here the CDR3 DNA reads TGTGCCAGCAGTCTCAGCGGGACTAGCAATGAGCAGTTCTTC. Its protein product is CASSLSGTSNEQFF.

The chain carries TRBV7-9 and TRBJ2-7; maybe TRBD2 (7 bases). The V end was cut by 0 bases, the J end by 0 bases, with 12 bases between. Per germline, CDR1 SEHNR and CDR2 FQNEAQ (reference sequence). The CDR3 loop spans 16 amino acids. CDR3 amino acids: CASSLARGQFSYEQYF. The CDR3 region has the DNA TGTGCCAGCAGCTTAGCGCGGGGGCAGTTCTCCTACGAGCAGTACTTC.